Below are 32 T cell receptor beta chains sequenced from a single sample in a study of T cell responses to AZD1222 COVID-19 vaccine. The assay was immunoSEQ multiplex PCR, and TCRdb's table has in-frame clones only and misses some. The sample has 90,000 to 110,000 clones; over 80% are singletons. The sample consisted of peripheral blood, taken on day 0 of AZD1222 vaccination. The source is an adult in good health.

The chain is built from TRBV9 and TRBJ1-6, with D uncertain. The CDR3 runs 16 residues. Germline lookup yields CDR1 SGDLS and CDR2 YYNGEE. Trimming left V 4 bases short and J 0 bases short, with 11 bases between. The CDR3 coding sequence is TGTGCCAGCAGCTATGGGGAGCGCTCCTATAATTCACCCCTCCACTTT. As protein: CASSYGERSYNSPLHF.

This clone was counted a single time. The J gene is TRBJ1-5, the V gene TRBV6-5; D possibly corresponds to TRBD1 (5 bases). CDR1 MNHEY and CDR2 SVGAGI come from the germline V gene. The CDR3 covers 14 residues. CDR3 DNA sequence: TGTGTCGGGGGGAGAAGGGATAGCAATCAGCCCCAGCATTTT. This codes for CVGGRRDSNQPQHF.

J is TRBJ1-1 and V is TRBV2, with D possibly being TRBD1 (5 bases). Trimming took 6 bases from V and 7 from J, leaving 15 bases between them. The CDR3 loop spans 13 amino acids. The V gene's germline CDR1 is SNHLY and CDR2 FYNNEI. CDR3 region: CASRADPRGEAFF. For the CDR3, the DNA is TGTGCCAGCAGGGCGGATCCGAGGGGTGAAGCTTTCTTT.

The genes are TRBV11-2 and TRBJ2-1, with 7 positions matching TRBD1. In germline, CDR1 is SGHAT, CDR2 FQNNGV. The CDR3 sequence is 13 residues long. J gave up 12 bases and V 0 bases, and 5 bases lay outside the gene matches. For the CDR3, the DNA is TGTGCCAGCAGCTTAGATCGCAGGGGGTGGCAGTTCTTC. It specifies CASSLDRRGWQFF.

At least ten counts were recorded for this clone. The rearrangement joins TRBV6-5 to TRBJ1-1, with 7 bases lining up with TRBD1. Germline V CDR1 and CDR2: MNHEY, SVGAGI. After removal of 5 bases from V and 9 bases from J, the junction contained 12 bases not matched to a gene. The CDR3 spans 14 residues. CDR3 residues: CASSPLDEGAQAFF. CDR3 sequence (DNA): TGTGCCAGCAGTCCCCTGGACGAGGGGGCTCAAGCTTTCTTT.

The CDR3 region has the DNA TGTGCCACCAGTACCCTCCTGGGCGTAGCAACTAATGAAAAACTGTTTTTT. As protein: CATSTLLGVATNEKLFF. This chain connects TRBV15 to TRBJ1-4; no reliable D call. This CDR3 contains 17 residues. Trimming pared 6 bases from V and 0 bases from J, leaving 17 bases between. Germline lookup yields CDR1 LNHNV and CDR2 YYDKDF (reference sequence).

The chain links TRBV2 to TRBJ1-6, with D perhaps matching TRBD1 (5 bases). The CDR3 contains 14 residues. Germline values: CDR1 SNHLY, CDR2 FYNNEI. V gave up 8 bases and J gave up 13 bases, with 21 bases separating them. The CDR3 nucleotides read TGTGCCAGCGGGCGCGGGGCGAACGCCGGGCCCCTCCACTTT. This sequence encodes CASGRGANAGPLHF.

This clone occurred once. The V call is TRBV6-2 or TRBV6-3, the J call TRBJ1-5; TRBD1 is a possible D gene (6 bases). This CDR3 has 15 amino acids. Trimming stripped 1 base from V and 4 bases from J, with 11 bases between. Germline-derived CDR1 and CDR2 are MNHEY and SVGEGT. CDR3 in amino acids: CASSYFGGPNQPQHF. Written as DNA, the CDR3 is TGTGCCAGCAGTTACTTTGGGGGCCCAAATCAGCCCCAGCATTTT.

CDR3 sequence reads: CASSLVLGGTGELFF. For the CDR3, the DNA is TGCGCCAGCAGCTTGGTCCTGGGCGGGACCGGGGAGCTGTTTTTT. This chain connects TRBV5-1 to TRBJ2-2; perhaps TRBD2 as D (5 bases). Trimming took 0 bases from V and 5 from J, leaving 11 bases between them. Germline V CDR1 and CDR2: SGHRS, YFSETQ. The CDR3 runs to 15 residues.

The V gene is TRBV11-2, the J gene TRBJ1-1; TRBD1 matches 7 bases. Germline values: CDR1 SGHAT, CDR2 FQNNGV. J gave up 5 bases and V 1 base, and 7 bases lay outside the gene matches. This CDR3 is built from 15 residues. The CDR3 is CASSLAWDRLTEAFF. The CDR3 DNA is TGTGCCAGCAGCTTAGCCTGGGACAGACTAACTGAAGCTTTCTTT.

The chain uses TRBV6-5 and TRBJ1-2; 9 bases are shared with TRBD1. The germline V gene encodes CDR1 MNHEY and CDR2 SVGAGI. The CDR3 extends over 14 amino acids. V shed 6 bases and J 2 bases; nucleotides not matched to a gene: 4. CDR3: CASSPGTGNYGYTF. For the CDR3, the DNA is TGTGCCAGCAGCCCCGGGACAGGGAACTATGGCTACACCTTC.

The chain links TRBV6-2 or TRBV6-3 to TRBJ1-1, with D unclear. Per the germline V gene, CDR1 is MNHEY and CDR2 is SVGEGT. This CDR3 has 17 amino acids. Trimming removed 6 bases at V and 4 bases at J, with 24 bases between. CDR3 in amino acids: CASSNTGGRGRPTEAFF. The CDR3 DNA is TGTGCCAGCAGCAACACTGGAGGTCGCGGTCGTCCCACTGAAGCTTTCTTT.

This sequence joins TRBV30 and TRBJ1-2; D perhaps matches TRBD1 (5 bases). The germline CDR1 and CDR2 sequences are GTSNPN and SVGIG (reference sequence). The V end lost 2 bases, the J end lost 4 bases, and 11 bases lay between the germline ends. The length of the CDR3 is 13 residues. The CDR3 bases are TGTGCCTGGAGTCATCTCGGGACCTATGGCTACACCTTC. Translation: CAWSHLGTYGYTF.

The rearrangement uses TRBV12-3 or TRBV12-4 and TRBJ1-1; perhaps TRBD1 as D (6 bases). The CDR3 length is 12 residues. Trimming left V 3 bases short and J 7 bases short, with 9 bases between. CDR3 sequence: CASSFEQGEAFF. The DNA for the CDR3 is TGTGCCAGCAGTTTTGAACAGGGTGAAGCTTTCTTT.

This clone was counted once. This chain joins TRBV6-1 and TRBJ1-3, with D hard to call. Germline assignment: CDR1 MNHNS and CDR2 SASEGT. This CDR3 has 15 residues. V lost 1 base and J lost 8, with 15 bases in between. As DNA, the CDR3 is TGTGCCAGCAGTGAAGTGTGGCTCGCACGGGACACCATATATTTT. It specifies CASSEVWLARDTIYF.

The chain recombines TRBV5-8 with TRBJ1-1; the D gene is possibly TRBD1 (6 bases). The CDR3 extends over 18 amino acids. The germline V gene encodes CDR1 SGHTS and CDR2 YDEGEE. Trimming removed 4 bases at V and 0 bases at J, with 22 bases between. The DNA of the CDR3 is TGTGCCAGCAGCCGCTATCTCAGACAGGCTTGGATGAACACTGAAGCTTTCTTT. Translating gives CASSRYLRQAWMNTEAFF.

The chain's CDR3 is CASSRGTYGYTF. The CDR3 coding sequence is TGCGCCAGCAGCCGCGGGACGTACGGCTACACCTTC. This chain joins TRBV4-3 and TRBJ1-2, with D tentatively TRBD1 (5 bases). Trimming took 4 bases from V and 8 from J, leaving 11 bases between them. Germline V CDR1 and CDR2: LGHNA, YSLEER. CDR3 size: 12 residues.

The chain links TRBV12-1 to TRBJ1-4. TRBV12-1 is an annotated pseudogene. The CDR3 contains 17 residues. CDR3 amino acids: CASSCYRDTEGNEKLFF. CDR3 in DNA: TGTGCCAGCAGCTGCTACCGAGACACCGAGGGTAATGAAAAACTGTTTTTT.

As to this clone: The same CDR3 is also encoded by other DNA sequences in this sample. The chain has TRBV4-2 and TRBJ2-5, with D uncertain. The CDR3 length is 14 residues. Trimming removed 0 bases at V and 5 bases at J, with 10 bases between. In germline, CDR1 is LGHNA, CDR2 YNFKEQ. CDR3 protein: CASSQEGGRETQYF. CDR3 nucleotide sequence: TGTGCCAGCAGCCAAGAAGGCGGAAGGGAGACCCAGTACTTC.

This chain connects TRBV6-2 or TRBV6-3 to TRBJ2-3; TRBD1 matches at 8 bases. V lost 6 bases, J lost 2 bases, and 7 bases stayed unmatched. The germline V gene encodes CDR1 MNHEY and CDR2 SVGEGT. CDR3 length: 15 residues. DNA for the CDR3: TGTGCCAGCAGCTTGGACAGGGTTGCCACAGATACGCAGTATTTT. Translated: CASSLDRVATDTQYF.

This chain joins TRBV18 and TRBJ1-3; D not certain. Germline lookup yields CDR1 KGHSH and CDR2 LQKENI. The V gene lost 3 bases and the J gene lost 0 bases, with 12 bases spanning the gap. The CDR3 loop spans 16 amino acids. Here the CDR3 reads CASSPANRDSGNTIYF. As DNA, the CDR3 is TGTGCCAGCTCACCGGCCAACCGGGACTCTGGAAACACCATATATTTT.

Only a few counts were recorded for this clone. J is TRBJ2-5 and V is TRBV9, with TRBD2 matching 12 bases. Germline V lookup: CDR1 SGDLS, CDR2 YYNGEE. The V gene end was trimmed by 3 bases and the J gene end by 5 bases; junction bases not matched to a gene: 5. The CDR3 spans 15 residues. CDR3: CASSASGGAGETQYF. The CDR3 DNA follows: TGTGCCAGCAGCGCTAGCGGGGGGGCCGGGGAGACCCAGTACTTC.

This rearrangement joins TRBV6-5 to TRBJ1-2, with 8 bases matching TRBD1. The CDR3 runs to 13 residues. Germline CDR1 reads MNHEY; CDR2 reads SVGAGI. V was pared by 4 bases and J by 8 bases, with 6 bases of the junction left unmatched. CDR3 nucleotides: TGTGCCAGCAGTTCCGACAGGGGTGGAGGCTACACCTTC. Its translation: CASSSDRGGGYTF.

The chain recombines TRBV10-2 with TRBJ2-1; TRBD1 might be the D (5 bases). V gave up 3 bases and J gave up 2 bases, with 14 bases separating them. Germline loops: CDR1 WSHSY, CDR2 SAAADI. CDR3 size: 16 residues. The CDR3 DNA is TGCGCCAGCAGTGATGCAGGGTCAGCCCCCTACAATGAGCAGTTCTTC. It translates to CASSDAGSAPYNEQFF.

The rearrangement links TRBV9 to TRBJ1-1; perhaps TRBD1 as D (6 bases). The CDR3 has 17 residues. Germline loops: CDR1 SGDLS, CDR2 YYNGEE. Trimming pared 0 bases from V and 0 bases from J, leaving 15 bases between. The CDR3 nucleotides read TGTGCCAGCAGCGTAGTGGGGGGGCTTGCGATGAACACTGAAGCTTTCTTT. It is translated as CASSVVGGLAMNTEAFF.

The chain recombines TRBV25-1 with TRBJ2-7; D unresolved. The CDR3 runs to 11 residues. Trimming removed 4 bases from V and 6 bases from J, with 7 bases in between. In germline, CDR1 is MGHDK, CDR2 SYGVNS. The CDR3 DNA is TGTGCCAGCAGTGGGGTCGGCGAGCAGTACTTC. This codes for CASSGVGEQYF.

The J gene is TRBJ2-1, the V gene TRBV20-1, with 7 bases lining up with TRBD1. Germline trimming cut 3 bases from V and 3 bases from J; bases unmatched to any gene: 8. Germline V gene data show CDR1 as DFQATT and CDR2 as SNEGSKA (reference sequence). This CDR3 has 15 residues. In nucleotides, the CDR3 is TGCAGTGCTAGTAGTCGAAGGGGGCTCTACAATGAGCAGTTCTTC. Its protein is CSASSRRGLYNEQFF.

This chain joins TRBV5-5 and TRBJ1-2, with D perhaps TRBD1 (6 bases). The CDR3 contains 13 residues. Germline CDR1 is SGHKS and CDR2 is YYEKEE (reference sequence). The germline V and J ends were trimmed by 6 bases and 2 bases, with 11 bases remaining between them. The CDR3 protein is CASTATGNYGYTF. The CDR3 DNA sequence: TGTGCCAGCACGGCGACAGGCAACTATGGCTACACCTTC.

CDR3 DNA: TGCAGCGGCCAGACAGGGGAAGCTTTCTTT. This gives the protein CSGQTGEAFF. This rearrangement joins TRBV29-1 to TRBJ1-1, with TRBD1 matching over 7 bases. V shed 7 bases, J shed 8 bases, and the junction held 4 bases outside the gene matches. CDR3 size: 10 residues. The germline V gene has CDR1 SQVTM and CDR2 ANQGSEA.

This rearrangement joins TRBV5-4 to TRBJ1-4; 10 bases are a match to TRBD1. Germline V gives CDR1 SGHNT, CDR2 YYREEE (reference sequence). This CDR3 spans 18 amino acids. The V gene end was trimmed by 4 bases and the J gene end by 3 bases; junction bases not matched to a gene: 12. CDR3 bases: TGTGCCAGCAGCATCCACCGGGACAGGGGTAGGGCTAATGAAAAACTGTTTTTT. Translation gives CASSIHRDRGRANEKLFF.

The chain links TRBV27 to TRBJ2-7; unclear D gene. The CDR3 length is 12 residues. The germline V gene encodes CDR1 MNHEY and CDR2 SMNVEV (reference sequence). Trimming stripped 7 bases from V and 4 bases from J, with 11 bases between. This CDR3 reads CASISQSYEQYF. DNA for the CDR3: TGTGCCAGCATCTCACAGTCTTACGAGCAGTACTTC.

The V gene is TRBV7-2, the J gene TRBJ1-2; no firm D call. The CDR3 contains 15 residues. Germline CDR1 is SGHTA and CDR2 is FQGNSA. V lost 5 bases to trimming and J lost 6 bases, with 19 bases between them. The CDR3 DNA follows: TGTGCCAGCAGCCCAACCGCCGGGGTAGCGAATGGCTACACCTTC. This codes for CASSPTAGVANGYTF.